These 8 T cell receptor beta chains were sequenced from one sample in a study of blood T cells in healthy people across ages. PCR was performed a second time for about 7 to 12 cycles using a sample-barcoded 5' primer and a J-beta primer mix. TCRdb recomputed calls from the 5' RACE reads with MiXCR, one row per CDR3 protein. Among 700,000 to 1,000,000 distinct CDR3 sequences listed, 40% to 50% were seen once. Sequenced material: blood. All receptors derive from a man in his sixties in good health.

The chain recombines TRBV27 with TRBJ1-1, with TRBD1 matching over 8 bases. CDR1 and CDR2 from the germline V gene are MNHEY and SMNVEV (reference sequence). The V gene end was trimmed by 7 bases and the J gene end by 4 bases; junction bases not matched to a gene: 8. CDR3 length: 14 amino acids. The DNA of the CDR3 is TGTGCCAGCATCAGGACAGGGCTAGGCACTGAAGCTTTCTTT. Its translation is CASIRTGLGTEAFF.

The genes are TRBV9 and TRBJ2-7; no definite D call. Near its end, the DNA agrees better with TRBJ2-5, so the J call may be wrong. CDR3 length: 14 residues. Germline V gene data show CDR1 as SGDLS and CDR2 as YYNGEE. In nucleotides, the CDR3 is TGTGCCAGCAGCGCTGACTCGTTCAGAGAGACCCAGTACTTC. Its translation: CASSADSFRETQYF.

The chain carries TRBV14 and TRBJ2-1; 10 nucleotides match TRBD1. From germline, CDR1 is SGHDN and CDR2 FVKESK. CDR3 length equals 16 residues. With V trimmed by 0 bases and J by 7 bases, 6 bases remained unmatched. The CDR3 here is CASSQDVTGGKNEQFF. In DNA, the CDR3 is TGTGCCAGCAGCCAAGATGTGACAGGGGGCAAAAATGAGCAGTTCTTC.

This clonotype was observed a few times. V gene TRBV4-1 combines with J gene TRBJ2-1; tentatively, D is TRBD2 (5 bases). Trimming took off 4 bases at V and 9 bases at J, with 16 bases between the two ends. This CDR3 region has 14 residues. In germline, CDR1 is MGHRA, CDR2 YSYEKL. CDR3 residues: CASSLGPGVSEQFF. Written as DNA, the CDR3 is TGCGCCAGCAGCCTGGGTCCCGGGGTCAGTGAGCAGTTCTTC.

A note on this clonotype: A read error may be the cause here, since a much bigger clone is one base away. The chain joins TRBV7-2 to TRBJ1-4; D gene uncertain. Deletions cut 4 bases from V and 0 bases from J, with 9 bases between. The CDR3 runs to 15 residues. The germline gives CDR1 SGHTA, CDR2 FQGNSA. CDR3 bases: TGTACCAGCAGCTCCAACCCAACAACTAATGAAAAACTGTTTTTT. As protein: CTSSSNPTTNEKLFF.

V gene TRBV6-2 or TRBV6-3 combines with J gene TRBJ2-7; D not certain. Judging by the DNA end, TRBJ2-5 fits better; the J call may be wrong. The CDR3 loop spans 15 amino acids. Looked up from germline, CDR1 is MNHEY and CDR2 is SVGEGT. The CDR3 region is CASSPRLGRSKTQYF. CDR3 DNA sequence: TGTGCCAGCAGTCCACGTTTGGGCAGGTCGAAGACCCAGTACTTC.

In DNA, the CDR3 is TGTGCCAGCAGTACAGCCACAGATACGCAGTATTTT. Amino acids: CASSTATDTQYF. The V and J genes are TRBV12-3 or TRBV12-4 and TRBJ2-3, with D unclear. The CDR3 is 12 residues long. V lost 5 bases and J lost 2, with 5 bases in between.

This sequence joins TRBV10-3 and TRBJ1-2, with D maybe TRBD1 (6 bases). V was shortened by 2 bases and J by 7 bases, with 17 bases between the two germline ends. CDR3 length: 15 residues. The germline gives CDR1 ENHRY, CDR2 SYGVKD. CDR3 sequence (DNA): TGTGCCATCAGTGAGGCACTAGGGGGGGCCGGTGGCTACACCTTC. Amino acid sequence: CAISEALGGAGGYTF.